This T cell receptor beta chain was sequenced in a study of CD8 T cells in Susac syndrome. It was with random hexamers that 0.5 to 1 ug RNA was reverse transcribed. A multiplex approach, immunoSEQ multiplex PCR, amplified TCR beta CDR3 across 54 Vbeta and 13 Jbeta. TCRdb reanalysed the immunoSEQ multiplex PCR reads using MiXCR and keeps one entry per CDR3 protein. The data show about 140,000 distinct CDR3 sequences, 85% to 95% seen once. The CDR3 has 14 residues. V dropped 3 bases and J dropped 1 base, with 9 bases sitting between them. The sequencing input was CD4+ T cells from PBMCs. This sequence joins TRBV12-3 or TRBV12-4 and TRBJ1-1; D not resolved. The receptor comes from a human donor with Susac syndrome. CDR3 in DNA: TGTGCCAGCAGTTTTGGATTCTCGAACACTGAAGCTTTCTTT. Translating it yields CASSFGFSNTEAFF.